This entry features one TCR beta chain sequence. The V and J ends lost 2 bases and 1 base respectively, with 9 bases between them. Germline V gene sequence: CDR1 SGDLS, CDR2 YYNGEE. The CDR3 length is 14 residues. Here immunoSEQ multiplex PCR was the method, and the copy in TCRdb shows in-frame clones only, minus some. The data show roughly 70,000 clones, approximately 96% seen once. This sample was taken from a study of technical replicates of blood from a handful of donors. This chain links TRBV9 with TRBJ2-5; the D gene is possibly TRBD2 (6 bases). Sequenced: T cells isolated from PBMCs. The sequence derives from a human donor in good health. The CDR3 coding sequence is TGTGCCAGCAGCGTTCTAGCGTCCCAAGAGACCCAGTACTTC. It specifies CASSVLASQETQYF.